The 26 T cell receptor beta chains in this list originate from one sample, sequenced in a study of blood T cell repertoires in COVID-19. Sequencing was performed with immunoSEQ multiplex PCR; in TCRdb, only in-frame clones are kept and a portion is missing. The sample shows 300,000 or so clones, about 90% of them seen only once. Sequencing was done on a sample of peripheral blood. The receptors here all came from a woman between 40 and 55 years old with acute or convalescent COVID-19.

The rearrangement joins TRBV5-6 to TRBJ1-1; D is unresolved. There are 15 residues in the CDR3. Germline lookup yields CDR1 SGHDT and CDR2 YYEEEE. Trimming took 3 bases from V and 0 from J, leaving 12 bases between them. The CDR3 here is CASSSLQTLNTEAFF. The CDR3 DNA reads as TGTGCCAGCAGCTCCCTACAGACGCTGAACACTGAAGCTTTCTTT.

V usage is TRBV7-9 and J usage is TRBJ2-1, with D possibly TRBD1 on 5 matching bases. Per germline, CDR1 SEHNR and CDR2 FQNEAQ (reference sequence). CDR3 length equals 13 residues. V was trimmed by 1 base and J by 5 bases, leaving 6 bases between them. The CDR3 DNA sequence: TGTGCCAGCAGCTTAGGACAGAACAATGAGCAGTTCTTC. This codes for CASSLGQNNEQFF.

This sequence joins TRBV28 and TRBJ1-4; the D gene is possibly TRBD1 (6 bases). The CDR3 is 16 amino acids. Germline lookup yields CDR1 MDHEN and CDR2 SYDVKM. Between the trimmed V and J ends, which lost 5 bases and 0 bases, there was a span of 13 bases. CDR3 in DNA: TGTGCCAGCAGTCTGCGACAGGACGCAACTAATGAAAAACTGTTTTTT. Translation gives CASSLRQDATNEKLFF.

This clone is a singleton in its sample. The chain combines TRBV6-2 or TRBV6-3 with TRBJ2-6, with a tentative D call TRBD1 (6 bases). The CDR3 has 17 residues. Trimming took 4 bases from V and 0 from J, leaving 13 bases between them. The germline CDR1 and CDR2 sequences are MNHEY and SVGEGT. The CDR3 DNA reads TGTGCCAGCAGTTTACACAGGGCCAGCTCTGGGGCCAACGTCCTGACTTTC. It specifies CASSLHRASSGANVLTF.

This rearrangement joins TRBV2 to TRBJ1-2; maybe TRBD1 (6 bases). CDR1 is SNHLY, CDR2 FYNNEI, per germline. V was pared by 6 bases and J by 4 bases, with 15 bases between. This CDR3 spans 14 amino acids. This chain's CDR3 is CASRETDRLYGYTF. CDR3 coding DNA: TGTGCCAGCAGGGAGACTGACAGGCTCTATGGCTACACCTTC.

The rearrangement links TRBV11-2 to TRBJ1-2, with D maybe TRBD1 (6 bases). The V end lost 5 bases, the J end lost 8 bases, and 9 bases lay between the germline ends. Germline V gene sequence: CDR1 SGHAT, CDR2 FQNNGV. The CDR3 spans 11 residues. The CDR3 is CASSHGQGYTF. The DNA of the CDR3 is TGTGCCAGCAGCCACGGACAGGGCTACACCTTC.

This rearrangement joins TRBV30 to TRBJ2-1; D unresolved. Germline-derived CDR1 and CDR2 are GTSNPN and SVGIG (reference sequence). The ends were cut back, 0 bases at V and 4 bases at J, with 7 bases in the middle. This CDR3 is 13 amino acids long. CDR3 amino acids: CAWSVTEYNEQFF. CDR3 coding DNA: TGTGCCTGGAGTGTTACCGAGTACAATGAGCAGTTCTTC.

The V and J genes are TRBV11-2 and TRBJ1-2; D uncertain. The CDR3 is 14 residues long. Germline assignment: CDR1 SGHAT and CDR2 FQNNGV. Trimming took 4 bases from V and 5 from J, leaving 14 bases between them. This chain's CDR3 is CASSSLSGMYGYTF. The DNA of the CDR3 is TGTGCCAGCAGCTCACTATCGGGGATGTATGGCTACACCTTC.

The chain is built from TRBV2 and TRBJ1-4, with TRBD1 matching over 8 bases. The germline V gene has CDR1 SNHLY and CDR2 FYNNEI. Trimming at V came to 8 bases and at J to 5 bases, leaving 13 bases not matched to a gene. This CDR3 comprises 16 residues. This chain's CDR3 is CASFNRRTGLNEKLFF. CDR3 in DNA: TGTGCCAGCTTCAACAGAAGGACAGGGCTAAATGAAAAACTGTTTTTT.

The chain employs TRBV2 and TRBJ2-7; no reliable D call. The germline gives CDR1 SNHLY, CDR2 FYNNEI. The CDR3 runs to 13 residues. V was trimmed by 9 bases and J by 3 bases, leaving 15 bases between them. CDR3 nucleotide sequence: TGTGCCAGTAAGCTAATACAGAACTACGAGCAGTACGTC. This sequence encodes CASKLIQNYEQYV.

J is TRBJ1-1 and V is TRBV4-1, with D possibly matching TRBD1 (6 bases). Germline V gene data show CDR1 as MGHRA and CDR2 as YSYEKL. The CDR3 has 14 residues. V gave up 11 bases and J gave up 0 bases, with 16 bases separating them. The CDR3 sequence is CASSPGQLNTEAFF. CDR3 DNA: TGCGCCTCTTCACCGGGACAACTGAACACTGAAGCTTTCTTT.

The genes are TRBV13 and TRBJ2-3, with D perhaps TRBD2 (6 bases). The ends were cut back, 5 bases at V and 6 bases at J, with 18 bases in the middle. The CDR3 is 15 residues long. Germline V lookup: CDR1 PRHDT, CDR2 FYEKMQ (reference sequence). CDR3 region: CASSRIGGGTDTQYF. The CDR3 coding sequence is TGTGCCAGCAGCCGAATCGGGGGTGGGACGGATACGCAGTATTTT.

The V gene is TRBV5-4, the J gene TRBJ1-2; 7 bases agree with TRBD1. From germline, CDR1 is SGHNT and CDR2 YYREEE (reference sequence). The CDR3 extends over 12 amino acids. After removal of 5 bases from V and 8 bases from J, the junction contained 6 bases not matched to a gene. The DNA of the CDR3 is TGTGCCAGCAGTTCTCAGGGGGGCGGCTACACCTTC. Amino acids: CASSSQGGGYTF. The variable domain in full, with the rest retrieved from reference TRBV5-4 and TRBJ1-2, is ETGVTQSPTHLIKTRGQQVTLRCSSQSGHNTVSWYQQALGQGPQFIFQYYREEENGRGNFPPRFSGLQFPNYSSELNVNALELDDSALYLCASSSQGGGYTFGSGTRLTVV.

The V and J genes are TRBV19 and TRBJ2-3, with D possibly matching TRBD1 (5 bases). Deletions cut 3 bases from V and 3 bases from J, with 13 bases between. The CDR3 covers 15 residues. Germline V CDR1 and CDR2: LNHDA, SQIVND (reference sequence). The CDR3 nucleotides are TGTGCCAGTAGTATTCCAGGGTCGGGTACAGATACGCAGTATTTT. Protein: CASSIPGSGTDTQYF.

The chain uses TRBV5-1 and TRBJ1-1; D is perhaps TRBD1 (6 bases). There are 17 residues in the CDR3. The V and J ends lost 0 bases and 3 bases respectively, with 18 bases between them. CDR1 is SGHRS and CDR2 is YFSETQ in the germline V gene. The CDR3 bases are TGCGCCAGCAGCTTGGTTGGGGGCGGTGGGGTCGACACTGAAGCTTTCTTT. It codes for CASSLVGGGGVDTEAFF.

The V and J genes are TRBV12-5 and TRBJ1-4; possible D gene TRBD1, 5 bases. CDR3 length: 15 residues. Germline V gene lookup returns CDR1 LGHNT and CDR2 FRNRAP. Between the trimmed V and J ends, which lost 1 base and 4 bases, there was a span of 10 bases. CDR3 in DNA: TGTGCTAGTGGTTTGGGACAGCTCGTTAATGAAAAACTGTTTTTT. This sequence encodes CASGLGQLVNEKLFF.

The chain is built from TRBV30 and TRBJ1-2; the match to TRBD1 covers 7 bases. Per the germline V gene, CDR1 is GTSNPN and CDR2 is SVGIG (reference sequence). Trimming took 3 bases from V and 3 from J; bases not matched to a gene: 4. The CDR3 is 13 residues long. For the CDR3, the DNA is TGTGCCTGGAGGCAGACAGGGTACTATGGCTACACCTTC. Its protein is CAWRQTGYYGYTF.

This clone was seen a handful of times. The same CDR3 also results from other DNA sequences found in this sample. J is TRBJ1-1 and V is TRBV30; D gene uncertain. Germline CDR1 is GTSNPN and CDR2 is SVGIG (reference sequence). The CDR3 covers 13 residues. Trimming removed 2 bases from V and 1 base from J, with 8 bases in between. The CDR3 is CAWSRQENTEAFF. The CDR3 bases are TGTGCCTGGAGTAGGCAGGAGAACACTGAAGCTTTCTTT.

CDR3 sequence (DNA): TGTGCCAGCAGTTACAGGGGCTACACCTTC. It is translated as CASSYRGYTF. The gene calls are TRBV12-3 or TRBV12-4 and TRBJ1-2, with D possibly TRBD1 on 5 matching bases. The V and J ends lost 4 bases and 8 bases respectively, with 5 bases between them. This CDR3 region has 10 residues.

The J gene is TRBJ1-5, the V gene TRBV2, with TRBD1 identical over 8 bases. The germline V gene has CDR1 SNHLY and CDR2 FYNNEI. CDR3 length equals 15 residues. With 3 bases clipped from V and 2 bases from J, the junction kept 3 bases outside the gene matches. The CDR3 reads CASSDRGLGNQPQHF. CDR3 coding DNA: TGTGCCAGCAGTGACAGGGGGCTAGGCAATCAGCCCCAGCATTTT.

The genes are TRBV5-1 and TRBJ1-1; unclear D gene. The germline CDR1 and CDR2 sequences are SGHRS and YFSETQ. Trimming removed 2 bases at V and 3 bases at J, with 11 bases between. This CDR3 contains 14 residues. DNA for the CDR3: TGCGCCAGCAGCTTAGGGTCGGGATACACTGAAGCTTTCTTT. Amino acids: CASSLGSGYTEAFF.

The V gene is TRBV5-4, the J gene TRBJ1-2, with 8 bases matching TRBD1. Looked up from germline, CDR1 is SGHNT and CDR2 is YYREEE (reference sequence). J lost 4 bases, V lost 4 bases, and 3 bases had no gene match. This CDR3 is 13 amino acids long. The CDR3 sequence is CASSQDRAYGYTF. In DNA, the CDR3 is TGTGCCAGCAGCCAGGACAGGGCCTATGGCTACACCTTC.

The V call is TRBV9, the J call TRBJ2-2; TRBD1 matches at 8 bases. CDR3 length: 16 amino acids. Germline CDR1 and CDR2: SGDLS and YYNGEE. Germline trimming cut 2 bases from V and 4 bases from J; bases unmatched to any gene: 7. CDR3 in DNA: TGTGCCAGCAGCGTGGGACAGGTGGGGTTCACCGGGGAGCTGTTTTTT. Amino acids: CASSVGQVGFTGELFF.

The CDR3 spells CASSQTGTYGYTF. The CDR3 bases are TGTGCCAGCAGCCAGACAGGGACTTATGGCTACACCTTC. The chain uses TRBV6-2 or TRBV6-3 and TRBJ1-2, with TRBD1 identical over 7 bases. The CDR3 extends over 13 amino acids. The germline CDR1 and CDR2 sequences are MNHEY and SVGEGT. J gave up 5 bases and V 6 bases, and 6 bases lay outside the gene matches.

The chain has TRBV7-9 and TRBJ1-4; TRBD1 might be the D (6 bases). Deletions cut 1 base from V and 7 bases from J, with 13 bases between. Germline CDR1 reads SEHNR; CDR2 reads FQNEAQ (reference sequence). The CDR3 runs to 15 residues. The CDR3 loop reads CASSLGRGAGEKLFF. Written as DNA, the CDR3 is TGTGCCAGCAGCTTAGGGCGGGGGGCTGGTGAAAAACTGTTTTTT.

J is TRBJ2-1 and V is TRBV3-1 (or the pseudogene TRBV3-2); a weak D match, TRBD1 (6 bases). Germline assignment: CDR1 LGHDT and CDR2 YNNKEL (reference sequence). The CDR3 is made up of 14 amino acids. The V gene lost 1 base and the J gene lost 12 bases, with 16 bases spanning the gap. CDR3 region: CASSQVGAQGMQFF. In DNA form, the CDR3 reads TGTGCCAGCAGCCAAGTTGGGGCACAGGGCATGCAGTTCTTC.